This T cell receptor (beta chain) was documented in a study of shared clonotypes between healthy human individuals. This clone has a single count. In replicate PCRs of sorted subsets, roughly 210 ng DNA, 29,000 or so T cell genomes, was used. Some clones are missing from TCRdb's copy, which holds only in-frame ones; the method was immunoSEQ multiplex PCR. The sample carries roughly 1,500,000 clones, nearly 99% recorded once. The V gene lost 2 bases and the J gene lost 2 bases, with 13 bases spanning the gap. The CDR3 runs 15 residues. From germline, CDR1 is LNHNV and CDR2 YYDKDF (reference sequence). The V and J genes are TRBV15 and TRBJ2-7; possibly TRBD1 or TRBD2 for D (5 bases each). The receptor's source is a man in his thirties or forties in good health. Sequencing was done on a sample of naive CD4+ T cells sorted from blood. Subset meaning: CD45RA+ positively selected. The CDR3: CATSRIRGGAYEQYF. CDR3 nucleotide sequence: TGTGCCACCAGCAGAATCCGGGGCGGTGCCTACGAGCAGTACTTC.